These 20 T cell receptor beta chains were sequenced from one sample in a study of T cell changes during pregnancy in multiple sclerosis. The protocol was immunoSEQ multiplex PCR, while the TCRdb copy is restricted to in-frame clones and leaves out a portion. The repertoire includes fewer than 75,000 clones, 91% of them detected once, and approximately 3.8% sits in the top ten. The sequences come from peripheral blood, collected after pregnancy. The receptor set was obtained from a female donor in good health, enrolled as a control in a pregnancy study.

This chain connects TRBV11-3 to TRBJ2-1, with 9 bases aligning to TRBD1. Per germline, CDR1 SGHNT and CDR2 YENEEA. The CDR3 loop spans 15 amino acids. J lost 7 bases, V lost 1 base, and 5 bases had no gene match. The CDR3 nucleotides read TGTGCCAGCAGCTTAGGAGTGGGACAGGGTAATGAGCAGTTCTTC. It specifies CASSLGVGQGNEQFF.

Of note for this clone: The final CDR3 position lacks the conserved phenylalanine or tryptophan, pointing to a likely read error. It is unclear where the CDR3 begins or ends on the DNA, so no DNA is shown, and the CDR3 is as TCRdb lists it. The genes are TRBV30 and TRBJ2-7; TRBD2, the table's D call, was not compared with the DNA. CDR1 GTSNPN and CDR2 SVGIG come from the germline V gene (reference sequence). Ends included, the CDR3 has 9 residues. The CDR3 loop reads CAWSVWCGN.

This sequence joins TRBV6-1 and TRBJ2-7; TRBD2 is a possible D gene (5 bases). Germline CDR1 is MNHNS and CDR2 is SASEGT. V shed 5 bases and J shed 0 bases, with 14 bases lying between them. This CDR3 contains 15 residues. The CDR3 protein is CASSQASLASYEQYF. The CDR3 nucleotides read TGTGCCAGCAGTCAGGCCAGCCTAGCCTCCTACGAGCAGTACTTC.

The chain combines TRBV6-5 with TRBJ1-2; tentatively, D is TRBD1 (5 bases). Trimming removed 8 bases from V and 1 base from J, with 8 bases in between. There are 12 residues in the CDR3. Germline CDR1 and CDR2: MNHEY and SVGAGI. The DNA of the CDR3 is TGTGCCAGCTCCGACAGTAACTATGGCTACACCTTC. Protein product: CASSDSNYGYTF.

The J gene is TRBJ1-1, the V gene TRBV5-1; 8 bases are a match to TRBD1. CDR1 is SGHRS and CDR2 is YFSETQ in the germline V gene. CDR3 length equals 13 residues. The junction had 6 bases not matched to a gene; V was cut back by 4 bases and J by 7 bases. The CDR3 sequence is CASSGQGKNEAFF. For the CDR3, the DNA is TGCGCCAGCAGCGGACAGGGAAAGAATGAAGCTTTCTTT. The variable domain in full, completed from reference TRBV5-1 and TRBJ1-1, reads KAGVTQTPRYLIKTRGQQVTLSCSPISGHRSVSWYQQTPGQGLQFLFEYFSETQRNKGNFPGRFSGRQFSNSRSEMNVSTLELGDSALYLCASSGQGKNEAFFGQGTRLTVV.

This chain joins TRBV7-2 and TRBJ1-2; D might be TRBD1 (5 bases). Germline CDR1 reads SGHTA; CDR2 reads FQGNSA. This CDR3 spans 18 amino acids. Trimming removed 5 bases from V and 3 bases from J, with 25 bases in between. In DNA, the CDR3 is TGTGCCAGCAGCCCCGCCCGTCGGGTCGGGACTCCTTACTATGGCTACACCTTC. Amino acid sequence: CASSPARRVGTPYYGYTF.

V and J are TRBV6-1 and TRBJ2-7; 11 positions agree with TRBD2. The germline V gene has CDR1 MNHNS and CDR2 SASEGT. Trimming cost V 3 bases and J 0 bases; bases outside gene matches: 1. This CDR3 is built from 15 residues. DNA of the CDR3: TGTGCCAGCAGTGACGGACTAGCGGGCTCCTACGAGCAGTACTTC. It encodes CASSDGLAGSYEQYF.

The chain links TRBV27 to TRBJ2-7; weak D call: TRBD2 (5 bases). V shed 6 bases and J shed 6 bases, with 9 bases lying between them. The CDR3 runs 11 residues. Per germline, CDR1 MNHEY and CDR2 SMNVEV (reference sequence). The CDR3 bases are TGTGCCAGCAGAAGCGGTACCGAGCAGTACTTC. This translates into CASRSGTEQYF.

The rearrangement joins TRBV7-9 to TRBJ2-3; the match to TRBD1 covers 9 bases. The CDR3 contains 15 residues. V trimming: 5 bases; J trimming: 3 bases; junction bases outside the gene matches: 6. CDR1 and CDR2 from the germline V gene are SEHNR and FQNEAQ (reference sequence). The CDR3 DNA reads as TGTGCCAGCAGCCTGGGACAGGGAGATACAGATACGCAGTATTTT. Protein sequence: CASSLGQGDTDTQYF.

This clone was detected only a few times. This chain joins TRBV5-1 and TRBJ1-1; tentatively, D is TRBD1 (5 bases). The CDR3 covers 15 residues. The ends were cut back, 4 bases at V and 3 bases at J, with 16 bases in the middle. Germline CDR1 and CDR2: SGHRS and YFSETQ. CDR3: CASSPGGAGDTEAFF. For the CDR3, the DNA is TGCGCCAGCAGCCCTGGAGGGGCGGGAGACACTGAAGCTTTCTTT.

V usage is TRBV5-4 and J usage is TRBJ2-5, with 11 nucleotides matching TRBD2. The germline gives CDR1 SGHNT, CDR2 YYREEE (reference sequence). The CDR3 length is 14 residues. Unmatched junction bases numbered 3, after V lost 4 bases and J lost 4 bases. The CDR3 sequence: CASSPTSGGETQYF. CDR3 nucleotides: TGTGCCAGCAGCCCTACTAGCGGGGGAGAGACCCAGTACTTC.

The chain couples TRBV2 to TRBJ2-1; 8 bases match TRBD2. The CDR3 sequence is 14 residues long. CDR1 is SNHLY, CDR2 FYNNEI, per germline. The V segment lost 5 bases and the J segment 6 bases; nucleotides outside the gene matches: 6. This CDR3 reads CASSPQRGRNEQFF. The CDR3 nucleotides are TGTGCCAGCAGTCCCCAGCGGGGGCGCAATGAGCAGTTCTTC.

The gene calls are TRBV7-8 and TRBJ2-5; tentatively, D is TRBD2 (6 bases). Trimming removed 3 bases from V and 5 bases from J, with 13 bases in between. The germline V gene has CDR1 SGHVS and CDR2 FQNEAQ. The CDR3 has 14 residues. CDR3 loop: CASSFFREEETQYF. The CDR3 DNA sequence: TGTGCCAGCAGCTTCTTCAGGGAGGAGGAGACCCAGTACTTC.

CDR3 coding DNA: TGTGCCAGCAGCCAAGTATTTCTAGGAATTGAGGAAGCTTTCTTT. It yields the protein CASSQVFLGIEEAFF. The V call is TRBV4-2, the J call TRBJ1-1; no firm D call. Germline V CDR1 and CDR2: LGHNA, YNFKEQ. V was cut by 1 base and J by 8 bases, with 17 bases left in between. The CDR3 length is 15 residues.

This chain uses TRBV6-1 with TRBJ2-5; D is uncertain. This CDR3 region has 11 residues. Trimming left V 4 bases short and J 13 bases short, with 13 bases between. Germline CDR1 is MNHNS and CDR2 is SASEGT. The DNA for the CDR3 is TGTGCCAGCAGTGGCCCCGGGTTTATGTACTTC. It translates to CASSGPGFMYF.

The V call is TRBV19, the J call TRBJ1-2; 7 positions agree with TRBD1. CDR3 length: 13 amino acids. Germline V CDR1 and CDR2: LNHDA, SQIVND (reference sequence). Trimming took 8 bases from V and 2 from J; bases not matched to a gene: 5. The CDR3 region is CASAEGANYGYTF. The CDR3 DNA follows: TGTGCCAGTGCCGAGGGGGCGAACTATGGCTACACCTTC. The full variable domain, in which reference TRBV19 and TRBJ1-2 provide the parts outside the CDR3, is DGGITQSPKYLFRKEGQNVTLSCEQNLNHDAMYWYRQDPGQGLRLIYYSQIVNDFQKGDIAEGYSVSREKKESFPLTVTSAQKNPTAFYLCASAEGANYGYTFGSGTRLTVV.

In its sample, this clone was seen once. The chain carries TRBV5-4 and TRBJ2-7; maybe TRBD1 (6 bases). This CDR3 contains 13 residues. Between the trimmed V and J ends, which lost 1 base and 5 bases, there was a span of 10 bases. The germline V gene encodes CDR1 SGHNT and CDR2 YYREEE (reference sequence). CDR3 in amino acids: CASSLRGSDEQYF. The CDR3 region has the DNA TGTGCCAGCAGCTTGAGGGGGAGCGACGAGCAGTACTTC.

The chain employs TRBV28 and TRBJ2-1; the D gene is possibly TRBD1 (5 bases). The CDR3 is 11 amino acids. Germline lookup yields CDR1 MDHEN and CDR2 SYDVKM. V gave up 2 bases and J gave up 13 bases, with 9 bases separating them. CDR3 region: CASSLGAGQFF. For the CDR3, the DNA is TGTGCCAGCAGTTTAGGGGCAGGTCAGTTCTTC. The complete variable domain, with remaining parts taken from reference TRBV28 and TRBJ2-1, reads DVKVTQSSRYLVKRTGEKVFLECVQDMDHENMFWYRQDPGLGLRLIYFSYDVKMKEKGDIPEGYSVSREKKERFSLILESASTNQTSMYLCASSLGAGQFFGPGTRLTVL.

This chain joins TRBV18 and TRBJ1-2; TRBD1 aligns across 7 bases. Germline V gene lookup returns CDR1 KGHSH and CDR2 LQKENI. The CDR3 totals 14 residues. J was trimmed by 1 base and V by 4 bases; bases with no gene match: 3. The CDR3 DNA is TGTGCCAGCTCACGACAGGGATTTAACTATGGCTACACCTTC. Translation gives CASSRQGFNYGYTF.

This sequence joins TRBV28 and TRBJ1-2, with 10 bases that match TRBD1. CDR1 MDHEN and CDR2 SYDVKM come from the germline V gene. This CDR3 spans 14 amino acids. Unmatched junction bases numbered 6, after V lost 4 bases and J lost 7 bases. The CDR3 nucleotides read TGTGCCAGCAGTTCCTGGGGGACAGGGGCTGGCTACACCTTC. Translated: CASSSWGTGAGYTF.